Described below is a single TCR beta chain sequence and its context. The specificity of this receptor is unknown. A read error may produce the germline difference seen at one junction end. With the read ending 3 residues before the CDR3 end, the germline J gene is used to fill in that end. Within the sample, other DNA sequences also encode this same CDR3. This record comes from a study of TET2 disruption in CD19-targeted CAR T cells (dated by TCRdb to the late 2010s). For context, the study as a whole: No additional inclusion criteria were applied, and the number of samples was determined by the original clinical trial design and by sample availability. Overall results and qualifications from the work: The conclusions drawn about the patient's CAR T cells were based on extensive analysis of just one subject.

Taken from the germline V gene (reference sequence), the CDR1 and CDR2 loops are DFQATT and SNEGSKA. From its cysteine to its phenylalanine, the CDR3 spans 14 amino acids. The DNA has 33 bases, all within the CDR3, and is read from base 1. The immunoSEQ assay was used to perform TCR beta chain deep sequencing. Under the source paper's analysis protocol: Only productive TCR beta rearrangements were used to compute clonotype frequencies. TCRdb mirrors the immuneACCESS table, restricted to in-frame sequences. Some clones are absent from its copies; in checked studies, under half trace to an unresolved V gene, and the reason for the others is unknown. Clonal size and the V and J genes are those of that table, whereas D and trimming came from the DNA. For this sample, the table gives approximately 27,000 clones. The ten largest clones represent roughly 1.8% of the sample. In light of the paper, this sample's treatment or condition label describes: autologous CTL019 cells: CD19 CAR with 4-1BB and CD3 zeta domains. The CD19 CAR incorporated TCR zeta and 4-1BB costimulatory signaling domains. T cells for CTL019 manufacturing were collected from peripheral blood by leukapheresis. The DNeasy Blood and Tissue Kit was used to extract genomic DNA from pre-infusion T cells, peripheral blood, or sorted post-infusion T cells.

Here the sequenced sample was CD8- CAR+ T cells sorted from cultured blood T cells, taken for CD19 CAR T cell therapy. The cell subset or site label for this specimen denotes: CD8-negative CAR-positive T cells from the infusion product. This sequence originates from a man between 65 and 85 years old with chronic lymphocytic leukemia. The chain uses TRBV20-1 and TRBJ1-2; D gene: possibly TRBD1, on 5 matching bases. The CDR3 protein is CSASKGRGGYGYTF. The sequenced CDR3 bases are TGCAGTGCTAGCAAAGGGAGGGGCGGCTATGGT.